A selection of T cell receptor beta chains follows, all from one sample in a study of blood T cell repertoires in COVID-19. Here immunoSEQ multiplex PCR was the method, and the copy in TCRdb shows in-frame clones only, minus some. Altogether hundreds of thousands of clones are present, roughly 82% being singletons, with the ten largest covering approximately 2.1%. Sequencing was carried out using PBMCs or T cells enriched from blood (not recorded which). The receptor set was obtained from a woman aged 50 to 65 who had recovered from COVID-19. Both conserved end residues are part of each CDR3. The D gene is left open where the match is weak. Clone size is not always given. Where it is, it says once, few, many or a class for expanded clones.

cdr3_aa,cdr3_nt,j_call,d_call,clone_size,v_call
CAWSLGDEQYF,TGTGCCTGGAGTCTCGGAGACGAGCAGTACTTC,TRBJ2-7,-,-,TRBV30
CASSERTGPEETQYF,TGTGCCAGCAGCGAACGGACAGGCCCGGAAGAGACCCAGTACTTC,TRBJ2-5,TRBD1,-,TRBV7-9
CASSENLANEQFF,TGTGCCAGCAGTGAGAATTTGGCTAATGAGCAGTTCTTC,TRBJ2-1,-,once,TRBV2
CASSGLGTSGTSSYEQYF,TGTGCCAGCAGCGGACTAGGGACTAGCGGGACAAGCTCCTACGAGCAGTACTTC,TRBJ2-7,TRBD2,-,TRBV9
CASSPRPGLAGGGSYNEQFF,TGTGCCAGCAGCCCCCGGCCGGGACTAGCGGGAGGGGGCTCCTACAATGAGCAGTTCTTC,TRBJ2-1,TRBD2,once,TRBV5-4
CASSQVGGATEAFF,TGCGCCAGCAGCCAAGTGGGGGGGGCCACTGAAGCTTTCTTT,TRBJ1-1,-,-,TRBV4-1
CASSTNRGPANSPLHF,TGTGCCAGCAGCACCAACAGGGGACCCGCTAATTCACCCCTCCACTTT,TRBJ1-6,TRBD1,-,TRBV7-9
CASSPRAGSNQPQHF,TGTGCCAGCAGCCCCCGGGCGGGTAGCAATCAGCCCCAGCATTTT,TRBJ1-5,-,-,TRBV7-2
CASSASPRTEAFF,TGTGCCAGCAGCGCTTCACCGCGGACTGAAGCTTTCTTT,TRBJ1-1,-,-,TRBV9
CASSFQAQTQYF,TGTGCCAGCAGCTTCCAGGCTCAGACCCAGTACTTC,TRBJ2-5,-,-,TRBV5-5
CASSWTGGETQYF,TGTGCCAGCAGCTGGACAGGGGGAGAGACCCAGTACTTC,TRBJ2-5,TRBD1,-,TRBV7-3
CATTTGYRGYTF,TGTGCCACCACGACAGGGTATCGTGGCTACACCTTC,TRBJ1-2,TRBD1,-,TRBV7-9
CATSDSGTGETQYF,TGTGCCACCAGTGATTCAGGGACAGGGGAGACCCAGTACTTC,TRBJ2-5,TRBD1,-,TRBV24-1
CASSPSGLYTGELFF,TGTGCCAGCAGCCCCTCGGGACTCTACACCGGGGAGCTGTTTTTT,TRBJ2-2,-,-,TRBV3-1/TRBV3-2
CASSAASGGKETQYF,TGTGCCAGCAGCGCCGCTAGCGGGGGTAAAGAGACCCAGTACTTC,TRBJ2-5,TRBD2,-,TRBV7-6
CASSFQAGSYNEQFF,TGTGCCAGCAGTTTCCAAGCGGGGTCCTACAATGAGCAGTTCTTC,TRBJ2-1,TRBD2,few,TRBV6-5
CASSHETGGRGYTF,TGCGCCAGCAGCCATGAAACAGGGGGAAGAGGCTACACCTTC,TRBJ1-2,TRBD1,-,TRBV4-3
CASSLVGPTEAFF,TGTGCCAGCAGCTTAGTTGGGCCCACTGAAGCTTTCTTT,TRBJ1-1,-,-,TRBV11-1
CASGGGTRKEYF,TGTGCCAGCGGGGGGGGGACGAGGAAGGAGTACTTC,TRBJ2-4,TRBD2,-,TRBV6-5
CASSSLLSTYNSPLHF,TGTGCCAGCAGCTCCCTCCTGAGCACCTATAATTCACCCCTCCACTTT,TRBJ1-6,-,-,TRBV7-9
CASEGPGELTDTQYF,TGTGCCAGCGAGGGACCGGGGGAGCTCACAGATACGCAGTATTTT,TRBJ2-3,-,-,TRBV6-5
CASRAGTGSYEQYF,TGTGCCAGCAGGGCCGGGACAGGATCCTACGAGCAGTACTTC,TRBJ2-7,TRBD1,-,TRBV7-9
CASSLRRADTQYF,TGTGCCAGCAGCTTGAGGCGGGCAGATACGCAGTATTTT,TRBJ2-3,-,-,TRBV5-6
CASSPYGELFF,TGTGCCAGCAGTCCCTACGGGGAGCTGTTTTTT,TRBJ2-2,-,-,TRBV6-6
CASSFVAGGSYEQYF,TGTGCCAGCAGTTTTGTCGCGGGAGGGTCCTACGAGCAGTACTTC,TRBJ2-7,TRBD2,-,TRBV27
CASSRGGIGETQYF,TGTGCCAGCTCACGAGGAGGGATTGGGGAGACCCAGTACTTC,TRBJ2-5,-,-,TRBV18
CASSREAEAFF,TGTGCCAGCAGTCGAGAAGCTGAAGCTTTCTTT,TRBJ1-1,-,-,TRBV2
CASSLEGLGGYTF,TGTGCCAGCAGCTTAGAGGGGCTTGGTGGCTACACCTTC,TRBJ1-2,-,-,TRBV7-2
CASSHALGHVLLGNQPQHF,TGCGCCAGCAGCCATGCCCTTGGACACGTTTTGTTGGGTAATCAGCCCCAGCATTTT,TRBJ1-5,-,-,TRBV4-1
CASSRRRNYGYTF,TGTGCCAGTAGTCGCAGGCGAAACTATGGCTACACCTTC,TRBJ1-2,-,-,TRBV6-2/TRBV6-3
CASSFSANYGYTF,TGTGCCAGCAGTTTTTCAGCGAACTATGGCTACACCTTC,TRBJ1-2,-,once,TRBV12-3/TRBV12-4
CASSEQGAPYNEQFF,TGTGCCAGCAGCGAACAGGGGGCCCCCTACAATGAGCAGTTCTTC,TRBJ2-1,TRBD1,-,TRBV9
CASSLNRANNSPLHF,TGTGCCAGCAGTTTAAACAGGGCTAATAATTCACCCCTCCACTTT,TRBJ1-6,-,-,TRBV27
CASSPGLATGELFF,TGTGCCAGCAGTCCGGGACTAGCGACCGGGGAGCTGTTTTTT,TRBJ2-2,TRBD2,-,TRBV7-3